The entry below describes one TCR beta chain. This record belongs to a study of blood T cell repertoires in COVID-19. In germline, CDR1 is MNHEY, CDR2 SMNVEV (reference sequence). With 3 bases clipped from V and 7 bases from J, the junction kept 17 bases outside the gene matches. This CDR3 spans 18 amino acids. Generated by immunoSEQ multiplex PCR, the TCRdb table keeps only in-frame clones and is missing some. The sample includes over 150,000 clones, 70% to 90% of them seen just once. The material sequenced was peripheral blood. This chain uses TRBV27 with TRBJ1-2; 10 bases map to TRBD1. The TCR was taken from a man between 40 and 49 years old with acute or convalescent COVID-19. Written as DNA, the CDR3 is TGTGCCAGCAGTTTGCAATCGACAGGGGGCGGAAGGATCTCTGGCTACACCTTC. It encodes CASSLQSTGGGRISGYTF.